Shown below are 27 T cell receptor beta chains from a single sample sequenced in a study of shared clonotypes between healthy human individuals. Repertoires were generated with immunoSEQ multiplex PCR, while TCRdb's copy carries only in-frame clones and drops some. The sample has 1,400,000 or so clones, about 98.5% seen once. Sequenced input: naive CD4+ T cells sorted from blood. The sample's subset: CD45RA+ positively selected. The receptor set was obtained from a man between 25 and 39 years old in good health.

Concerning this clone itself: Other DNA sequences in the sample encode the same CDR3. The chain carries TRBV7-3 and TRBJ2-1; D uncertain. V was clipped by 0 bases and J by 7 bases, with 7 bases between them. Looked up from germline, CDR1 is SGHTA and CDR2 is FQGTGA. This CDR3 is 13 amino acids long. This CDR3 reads CASSLTGYNEQFF. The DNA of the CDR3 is TGTGCCAGCAGCTTAACGGGGTATAATGAGCAGTTCTTC. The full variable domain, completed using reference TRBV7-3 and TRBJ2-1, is GAGVSQTPSNKVTEKGKYVELRCDPISGHTALYWYRQSLGQGPEFLIYFQGTGAADDSGLPNDRFFAVRPEGSVSTLKIQRTERGDSAVYLCASSLTGYNEQFFGPGTRLTVL.

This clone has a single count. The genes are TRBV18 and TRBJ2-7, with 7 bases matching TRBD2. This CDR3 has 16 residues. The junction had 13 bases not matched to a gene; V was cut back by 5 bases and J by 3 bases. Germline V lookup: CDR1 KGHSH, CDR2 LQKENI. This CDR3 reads CASSSSWRESVYEQYF. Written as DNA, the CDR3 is TGTGCCAGCTCATCGAGTTGGCGGGAGTCCGTCTACGAGCAGTACTTC.

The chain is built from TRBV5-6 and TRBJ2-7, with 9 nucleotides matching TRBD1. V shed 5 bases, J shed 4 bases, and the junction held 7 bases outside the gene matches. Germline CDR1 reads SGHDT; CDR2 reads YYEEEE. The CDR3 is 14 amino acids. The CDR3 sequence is CASSWTGTGYEQYF. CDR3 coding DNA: TGTGCCAGCAGTTGGACCGGGACAGGGTACGAGCAGTACTTC.

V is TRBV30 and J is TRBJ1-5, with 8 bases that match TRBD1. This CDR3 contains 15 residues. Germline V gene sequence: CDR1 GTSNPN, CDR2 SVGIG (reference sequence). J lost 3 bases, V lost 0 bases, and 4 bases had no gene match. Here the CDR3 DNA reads TGTGCCTGGAGTGTACGACAGGGGTACAATCAGCCCCAGCATTTT. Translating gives CAWSVRQGYNQPQHF.

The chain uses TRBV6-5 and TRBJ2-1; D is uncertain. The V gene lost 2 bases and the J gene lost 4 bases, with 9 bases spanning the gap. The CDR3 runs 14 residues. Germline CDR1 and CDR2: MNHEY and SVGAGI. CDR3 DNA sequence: TGTGCCAGCAGTTACGTCGTGGGTTACAATGAGCAGTTCTTC. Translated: CASSYVVGYNEQFF.

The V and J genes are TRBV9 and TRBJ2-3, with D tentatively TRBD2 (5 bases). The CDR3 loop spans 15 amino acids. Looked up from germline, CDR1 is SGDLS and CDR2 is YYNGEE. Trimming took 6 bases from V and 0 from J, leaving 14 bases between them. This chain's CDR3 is CASKRMGGSTDTQYF. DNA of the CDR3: TGTGCCAGCAAACGTATGGGCGGGAGCACAGATACGCAGTATTTT.

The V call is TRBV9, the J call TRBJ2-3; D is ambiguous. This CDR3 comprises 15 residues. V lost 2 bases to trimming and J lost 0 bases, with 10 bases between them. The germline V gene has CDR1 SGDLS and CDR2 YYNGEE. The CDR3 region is CASSVGPTSTDTQYF. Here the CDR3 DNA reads TGTGCCAGCAGCGTCGGACCGACTAGCACAGATACGCAGTATTTT.

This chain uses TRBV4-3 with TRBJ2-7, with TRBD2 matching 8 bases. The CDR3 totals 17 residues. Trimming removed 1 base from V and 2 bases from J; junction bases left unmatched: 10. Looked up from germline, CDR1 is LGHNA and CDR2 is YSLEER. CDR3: CASSQARSGSVAYEQYF. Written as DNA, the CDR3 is TGCGCCAGCAGCCAAGCCCGGAGCGGGAGTGTCGCCTACGAGCAGTACTTC.

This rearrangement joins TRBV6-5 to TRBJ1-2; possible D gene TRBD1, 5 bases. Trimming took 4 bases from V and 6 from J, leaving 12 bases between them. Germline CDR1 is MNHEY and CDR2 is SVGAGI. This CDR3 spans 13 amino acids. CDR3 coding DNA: TGTGCCAGCAGTTTCTTTGTAGGGGATGGCTACACCTTC. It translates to CASSFFVGDGYTF.

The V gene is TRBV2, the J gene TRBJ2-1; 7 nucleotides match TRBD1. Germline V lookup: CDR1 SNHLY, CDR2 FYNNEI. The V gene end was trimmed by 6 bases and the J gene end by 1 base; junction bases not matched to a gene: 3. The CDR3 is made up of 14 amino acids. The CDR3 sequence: CASRSGQSYNEQFF. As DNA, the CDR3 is TGTGCCAGCAGGTCGGGACAGTCCTACAATGAGCAGTTCTTC. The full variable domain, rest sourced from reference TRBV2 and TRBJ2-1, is EPEVTQTPSHQVTQMGQEVILRCVPISNHLYFYWYRQILGQKVEFLVSFYNNEISEKSEIFDDQFSVERPDGSNFTLKIRSTKLEDSAMYFCASRSGQSYNEQFFGPGTRLTVL.

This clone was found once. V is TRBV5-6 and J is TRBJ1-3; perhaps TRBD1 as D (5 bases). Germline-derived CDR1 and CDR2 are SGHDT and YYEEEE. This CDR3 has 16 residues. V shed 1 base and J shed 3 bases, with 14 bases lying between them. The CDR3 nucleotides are TGTGCCAGCAGCTTGATTTGGCAGGGTGGTGGAAACACCATATATTTT. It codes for CASSLIWQGGGNTIYF.

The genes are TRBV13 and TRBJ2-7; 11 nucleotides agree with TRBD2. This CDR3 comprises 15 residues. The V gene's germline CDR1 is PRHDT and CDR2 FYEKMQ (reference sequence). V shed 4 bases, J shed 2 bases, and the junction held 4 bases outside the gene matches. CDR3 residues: CASSSPGLAAYEQYF. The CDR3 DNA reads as TGTGCCAGCAGCTCCCCGGGACTAGCGGCCTACGAGCAGTACTTC.

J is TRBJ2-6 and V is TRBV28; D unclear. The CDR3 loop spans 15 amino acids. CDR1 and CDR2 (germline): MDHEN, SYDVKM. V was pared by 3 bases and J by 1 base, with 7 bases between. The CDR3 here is CASSLHSSGANVLTF. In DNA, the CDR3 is TGTGCCAGCAGTTTGCACTCTTCTGGGGCCAACGTCCTGACTTTC. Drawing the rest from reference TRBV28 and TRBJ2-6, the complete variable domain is DVKVTQSSRYLVKRTGEKVFLECVQDMDHENMFWYRQDPGLGLRLIYFSYDVKMKEKGDIPEGYSVSREKKERFSLILESASTNQTSMYLCASSLHSSGANVLTFGAGSRLTVL.

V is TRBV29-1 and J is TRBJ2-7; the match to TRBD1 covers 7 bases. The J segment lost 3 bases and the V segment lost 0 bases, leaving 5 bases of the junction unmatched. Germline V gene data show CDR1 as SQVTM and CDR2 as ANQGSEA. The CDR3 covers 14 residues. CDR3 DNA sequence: TGCAGCGTTGAAGATCAAGACAGGGACTACGAGCAGTACTTC. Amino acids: CSVEDQDRDYEQYF.

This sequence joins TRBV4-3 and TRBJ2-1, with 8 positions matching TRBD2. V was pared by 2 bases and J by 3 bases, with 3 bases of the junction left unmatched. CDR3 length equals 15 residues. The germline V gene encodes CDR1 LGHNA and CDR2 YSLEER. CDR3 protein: CASSQSGTSYNEQFF. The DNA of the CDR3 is TGCGCCAGCAGCCAATCCGGGACTAGCTACAATGAGCAGTTCTTC.

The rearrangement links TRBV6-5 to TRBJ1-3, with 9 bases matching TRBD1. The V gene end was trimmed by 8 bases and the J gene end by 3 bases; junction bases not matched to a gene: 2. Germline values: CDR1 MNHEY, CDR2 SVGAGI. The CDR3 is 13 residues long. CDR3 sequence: CASGTGHGNTIYF. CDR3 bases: TGTGCCAGCGGGACAGGGCATGGAAACACCATATATTTT.

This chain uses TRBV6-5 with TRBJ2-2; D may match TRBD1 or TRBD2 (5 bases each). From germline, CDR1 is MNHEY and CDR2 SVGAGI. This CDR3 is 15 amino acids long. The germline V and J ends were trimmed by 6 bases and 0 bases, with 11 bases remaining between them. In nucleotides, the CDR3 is TGTGCCAGCAGACGGGACGTCGCGAACACCGGGGAGCTGTTTTTT. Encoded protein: CASRRDVANTGELFF.

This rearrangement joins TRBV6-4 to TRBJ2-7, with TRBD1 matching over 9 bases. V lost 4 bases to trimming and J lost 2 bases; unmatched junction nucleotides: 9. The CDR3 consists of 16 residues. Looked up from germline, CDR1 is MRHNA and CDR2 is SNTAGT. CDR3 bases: TGTGCCAGCAGTGCAAACCCGGGACAGGGACCCTACGAGCAGTACTTC. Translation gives CASSANPGQGPYEQYF.

The CDR3 loop is CASSPGLAGEEQFF. The CDR3 coding sequence is TGTGCCAGCAGTCCGGGACTAGCGGGAGAGGAGCAGTTCTTC. This rearrangement joins TRBV5-4 to TRBJ2-1; 14 nucleotides agree with TRBD2. The CDR3 runs to 14 residues. The germline V gene encodes CDR1 SGHNT and CDR2 YYREEE (reference sequence). The V and J ends lost 5 bases and 10 bases, in that order; junction bases with no gene match: 5.

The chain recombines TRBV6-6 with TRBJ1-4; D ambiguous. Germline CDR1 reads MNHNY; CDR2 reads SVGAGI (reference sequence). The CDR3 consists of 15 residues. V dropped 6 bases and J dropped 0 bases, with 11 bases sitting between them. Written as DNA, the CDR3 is TGTGCCAGCAGCCCTGAGGCTGCAACTAATGAAAAACTGTTTTTT. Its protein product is CASSPEAATNEKLFF.

CDR3 nucleotides: TGTGCCAGCAGCACCGCACCTCACAGTGGTGAAAAACTGTTTTTT. This encodes CASSTAPHSGEKLFF. V gene TRBV9 combines with J gene TRBJ1-4, with D hard to call. V lost 4 bases and J 7 bases, leaving 17 bases between the germline ends. Germline CDR1 is SGDLS and CDR2 is YYNGEE. The CDR3 is 15 amino acids.

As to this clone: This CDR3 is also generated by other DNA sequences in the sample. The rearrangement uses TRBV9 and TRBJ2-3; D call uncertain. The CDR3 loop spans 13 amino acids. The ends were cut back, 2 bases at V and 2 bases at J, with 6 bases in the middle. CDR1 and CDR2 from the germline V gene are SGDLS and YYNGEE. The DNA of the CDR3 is TGTGCCAGCAGCGTCCTATCCACAGATACGCAGTATTTT. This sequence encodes CASSVLSTDTQYF.

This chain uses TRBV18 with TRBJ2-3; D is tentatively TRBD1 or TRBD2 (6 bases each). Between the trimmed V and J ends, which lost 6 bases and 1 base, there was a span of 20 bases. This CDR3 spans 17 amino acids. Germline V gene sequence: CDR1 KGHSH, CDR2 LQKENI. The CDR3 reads CASSRETGAVGTDTQYF. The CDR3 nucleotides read TGTGCCAGCTCCCGCGAAACGGGGGCGGTGGGCACAGATACGCAGTATTTT.

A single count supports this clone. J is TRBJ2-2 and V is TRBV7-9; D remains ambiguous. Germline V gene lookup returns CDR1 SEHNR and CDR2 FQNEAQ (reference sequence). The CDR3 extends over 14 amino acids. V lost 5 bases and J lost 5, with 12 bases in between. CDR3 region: CASSLWAHTGELFF. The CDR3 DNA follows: TGTGCCAGCAGCCTGTGGGCACATACCGGGGAGCTGTTTTTT.

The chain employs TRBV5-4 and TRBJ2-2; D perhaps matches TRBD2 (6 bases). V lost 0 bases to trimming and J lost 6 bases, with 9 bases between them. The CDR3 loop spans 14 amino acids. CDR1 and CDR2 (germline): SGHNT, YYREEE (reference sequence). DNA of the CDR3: TGTGCCAGCAGCTTGGCGGCGGGATCCGGGGAGCTGTTTTTT. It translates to CASSLAAGSGELFF.

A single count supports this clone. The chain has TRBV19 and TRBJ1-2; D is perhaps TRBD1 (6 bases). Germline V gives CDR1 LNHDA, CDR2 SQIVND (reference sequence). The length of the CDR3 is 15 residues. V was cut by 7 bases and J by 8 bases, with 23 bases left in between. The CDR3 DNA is TGTGCCAGTACTCAAACAGGCAGGGGAGAGAAGGGCTACACCTTC. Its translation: CASTQTGRGEKGYTF.

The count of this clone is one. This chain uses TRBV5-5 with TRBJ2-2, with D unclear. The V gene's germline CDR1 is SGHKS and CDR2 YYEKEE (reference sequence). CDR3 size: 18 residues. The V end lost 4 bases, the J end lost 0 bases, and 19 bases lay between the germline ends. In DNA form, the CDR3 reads TGTGCCAGCAGCCCTTATACCGTGGTCGGTACGAACACCGGGGAGCTGTTTTTT. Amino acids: CASSPYTVVGTNTGELFF.